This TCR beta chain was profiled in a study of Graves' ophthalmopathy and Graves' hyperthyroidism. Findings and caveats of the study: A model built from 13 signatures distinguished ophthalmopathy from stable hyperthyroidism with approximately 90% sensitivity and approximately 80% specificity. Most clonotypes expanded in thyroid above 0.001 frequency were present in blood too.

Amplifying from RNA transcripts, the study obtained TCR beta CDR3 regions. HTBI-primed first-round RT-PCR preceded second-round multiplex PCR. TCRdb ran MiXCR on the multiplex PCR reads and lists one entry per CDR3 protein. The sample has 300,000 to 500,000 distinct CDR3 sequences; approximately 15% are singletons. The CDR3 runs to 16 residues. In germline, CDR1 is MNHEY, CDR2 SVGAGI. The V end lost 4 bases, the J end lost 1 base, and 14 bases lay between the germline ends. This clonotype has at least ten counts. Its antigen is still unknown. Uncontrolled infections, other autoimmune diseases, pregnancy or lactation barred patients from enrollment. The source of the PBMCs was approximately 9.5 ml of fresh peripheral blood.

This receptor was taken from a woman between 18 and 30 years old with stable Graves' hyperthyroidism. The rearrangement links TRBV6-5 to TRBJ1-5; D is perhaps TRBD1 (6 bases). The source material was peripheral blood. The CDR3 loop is CASSLGGLGSNQPQHF. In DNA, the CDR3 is TGTGCCAGCAGTTTAGGGGGACTCGGGAGCAATCAGCCCCAGCATTTT.